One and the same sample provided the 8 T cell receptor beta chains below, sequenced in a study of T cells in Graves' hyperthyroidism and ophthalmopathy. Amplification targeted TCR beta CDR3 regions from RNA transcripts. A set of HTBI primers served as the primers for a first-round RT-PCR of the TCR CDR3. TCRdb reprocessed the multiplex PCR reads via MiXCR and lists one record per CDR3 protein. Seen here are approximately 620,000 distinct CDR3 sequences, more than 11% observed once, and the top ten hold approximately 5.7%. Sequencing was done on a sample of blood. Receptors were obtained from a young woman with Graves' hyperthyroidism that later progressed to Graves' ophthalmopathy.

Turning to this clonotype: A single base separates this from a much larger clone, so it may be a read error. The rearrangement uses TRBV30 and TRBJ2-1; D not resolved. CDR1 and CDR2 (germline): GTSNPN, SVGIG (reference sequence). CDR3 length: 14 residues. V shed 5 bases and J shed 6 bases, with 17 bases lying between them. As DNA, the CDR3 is TGTGCCTGGGTACCAGAACTGGGCCCCAATGAGCAGTTCTTC. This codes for CAWVPELGPNEQFF.

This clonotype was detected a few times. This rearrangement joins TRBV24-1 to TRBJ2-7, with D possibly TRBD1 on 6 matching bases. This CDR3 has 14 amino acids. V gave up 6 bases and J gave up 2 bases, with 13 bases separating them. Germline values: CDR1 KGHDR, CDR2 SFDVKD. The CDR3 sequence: CATSRNRAPYEQYF. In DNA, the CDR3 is TGTGCCACCAGTCGGAACAGGGCACCCTACGAGCAGTACTTC.

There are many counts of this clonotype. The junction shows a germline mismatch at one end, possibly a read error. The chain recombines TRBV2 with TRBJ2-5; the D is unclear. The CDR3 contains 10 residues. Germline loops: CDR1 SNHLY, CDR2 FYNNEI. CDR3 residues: CASSGVSVNF. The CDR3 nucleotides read TGTGCCAGCAGTGGGGTTTCGGTCAACTTC.

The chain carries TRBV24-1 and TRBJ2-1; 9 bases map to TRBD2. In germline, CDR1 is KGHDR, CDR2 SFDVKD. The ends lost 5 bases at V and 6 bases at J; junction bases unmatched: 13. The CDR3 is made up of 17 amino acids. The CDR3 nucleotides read TGTGCCACCAGTGGCTTCCTAGCGGGGATAGGTCCCAATGAGCAGTTCTTC. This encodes CATSGFLAGIGPNEQFF.

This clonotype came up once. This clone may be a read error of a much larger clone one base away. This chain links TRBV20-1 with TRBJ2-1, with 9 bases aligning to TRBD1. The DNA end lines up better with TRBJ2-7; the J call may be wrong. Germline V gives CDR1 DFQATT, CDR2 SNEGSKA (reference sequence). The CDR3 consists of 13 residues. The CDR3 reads CSAWDRALNEQYF. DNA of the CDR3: TGCAGTGCTTGGGACAGGGCGTTGAATGAGCAGTACTTC.

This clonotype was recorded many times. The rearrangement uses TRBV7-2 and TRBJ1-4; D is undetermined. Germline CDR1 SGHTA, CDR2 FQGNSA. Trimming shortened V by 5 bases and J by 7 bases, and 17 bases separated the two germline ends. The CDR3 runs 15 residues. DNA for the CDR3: TGTGCCAGCAGCCGTTCGGCAGGCCGGATTGAAAAACTGTTTTTT. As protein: CASSRSAGRIEKLFF.

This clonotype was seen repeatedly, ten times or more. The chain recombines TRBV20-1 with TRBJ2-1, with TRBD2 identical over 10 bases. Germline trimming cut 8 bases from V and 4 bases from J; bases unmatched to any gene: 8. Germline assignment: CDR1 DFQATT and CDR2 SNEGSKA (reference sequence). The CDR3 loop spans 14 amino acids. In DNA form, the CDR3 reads TGCAGTACTACTCTAGCGGGAGCGTACAATGAGCAGTTCTTC. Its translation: CSTTLAGAYNEQFF.

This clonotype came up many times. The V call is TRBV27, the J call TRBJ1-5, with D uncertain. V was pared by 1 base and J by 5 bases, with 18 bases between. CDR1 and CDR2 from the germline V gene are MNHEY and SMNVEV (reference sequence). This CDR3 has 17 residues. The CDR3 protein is CASSLWSVQPGDQPQHF. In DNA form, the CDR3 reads TGTGCCAGCAGTTTATGGTCCGTGCAGCCCGGAGATCAGCCCCAGCATTTT.